Detailed here is one T cell receptor (beta chain). Germline V gives CDR1 LNHDA, CDR2 SQIVND (reference sequence). Trimming stripped 0 bases from V and 4 bases from J, with 15 bases between. This CDR3 has 16 residues. What was amplified from RNA transcripts were TCR beta CDR3 regions. With the HTBI primer set, the TCR CDR3 went through a first round of RT-PCR. Each CDR3 protein gets one entry after TCRdb re-called the multiplex PCR reads with MiXCR. The sample lists a few hundred thousand distinct CDR3 sequences, around a sixth occurring once. This specimen belongs to a study of T cells in Graves' hyperthyroidism and ophthalmopathy. Stable Graves' hyperthyroidism meant no ophthalmopathy progression within 18 months.

Sequencing was done on a sample of blood. This chain uses TRBV19 with TRBJ1-1; D perhaps matches TRBD1 (6 bases). The TCR was taken from a woman in her 30s with Graves' hyperthyroidism. The CDR3 here is CASSIDNRVRGTEAFF. The CDR3 DNA sequence: TGTGCCAGTAGTATAGACAACAGGGTGAGGGGCACTGAAGCTTTCTTT.